The text below deals with one T cell receptor (beta chain). Its antigen is undetermined. Each CDR3 protein is one row after TCRdb ran MiXCR on the 5' RACE reads. The sample contains hundreds of thousands of distinct CDR3 sequences, around 17% of which appear only once. The sample originates from a study of T-cell memory formation after mild COVID-19. Turning to the study itself: The study found TCR clusters largely donor specific. Study-wide findings and caveats: A balance of CD4 and CD8 characterized clones contracting day 15 to 85, whereas later expanders leaned CD4+.

V dropped 0 bases and J dropped 8 bases, with 16 bases sitting between them. This CDR3 is built from 15 residues. The germline V gene encodes CDR1 LNHNV and CDR2 YYDKDF (reference sequence). Specimen: PBMCs or a T cell subset sorted from them (not recorded which). The sequence came from a man aged 18-30 years who had mild COVID-19 (a few samples of this study predate the infection). Cell type and time point are not known. J is TRBJ1-2 and V is TRBV15; TRBD1 might be the D (5 bases). The CDR3 region has the DNA TGTGCCACCAGCAGAGATCCCGGGGCCTTGAACGGCTACACCTTC. It yields the protein CATSRDPGALNGYTF. Full variable domain (remainder filled in from reference TRBV15 and TRBJ1-2): DAMVIQNPRYQVTQFGKPVTLSCSQTLNHNVMYWYQQKSSQAPKLLFHYYDKDFNNEADTPDNFQSRRPNTSFCFLDIRSPGLGDTAMYLCATSRDPGALNGYTFGSGTRLTVV.